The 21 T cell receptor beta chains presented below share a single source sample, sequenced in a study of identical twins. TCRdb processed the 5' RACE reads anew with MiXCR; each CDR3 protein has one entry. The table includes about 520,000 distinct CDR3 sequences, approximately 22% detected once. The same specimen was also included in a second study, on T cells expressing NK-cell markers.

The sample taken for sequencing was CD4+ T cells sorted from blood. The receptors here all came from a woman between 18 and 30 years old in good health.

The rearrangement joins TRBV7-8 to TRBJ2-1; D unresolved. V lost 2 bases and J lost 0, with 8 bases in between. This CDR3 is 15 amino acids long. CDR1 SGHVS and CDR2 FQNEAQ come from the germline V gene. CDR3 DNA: TGTGCCAGCAGCTTACGCGAAAGCTCCTACAATGAGCAGTTCTTC. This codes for CASSLRESSYNEQFF.

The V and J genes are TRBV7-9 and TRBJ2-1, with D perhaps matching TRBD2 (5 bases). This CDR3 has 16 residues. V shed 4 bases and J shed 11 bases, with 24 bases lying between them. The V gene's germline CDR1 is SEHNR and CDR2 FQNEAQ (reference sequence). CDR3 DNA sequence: TGTGCCAGCAGCTCCTCGGACTTTAAGGGTTTGCATAAGCAGTTCTTC. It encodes CASSSSDFKGLHKQFF.

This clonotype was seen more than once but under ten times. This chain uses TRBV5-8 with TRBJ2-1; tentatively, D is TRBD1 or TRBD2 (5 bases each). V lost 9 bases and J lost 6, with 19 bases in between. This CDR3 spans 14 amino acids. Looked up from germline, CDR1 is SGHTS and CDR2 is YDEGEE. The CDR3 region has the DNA TGTGCCACTGCGCGGTCCGGGGCGGGCAATGAGCAGTTCTTC. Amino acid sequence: CATARSGAGNEQFF.

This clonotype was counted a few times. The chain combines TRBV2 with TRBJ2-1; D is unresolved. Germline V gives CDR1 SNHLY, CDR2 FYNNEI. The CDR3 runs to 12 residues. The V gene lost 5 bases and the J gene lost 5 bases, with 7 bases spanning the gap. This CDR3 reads CASSRMNNEQFF. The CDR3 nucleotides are TGTGCCAGCAGTCGTATGAACAATGAGCAGTTCTTC.

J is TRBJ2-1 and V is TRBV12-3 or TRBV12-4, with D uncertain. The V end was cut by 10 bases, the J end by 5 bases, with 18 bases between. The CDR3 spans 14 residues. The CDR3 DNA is TGTGCCACCTCGCTGGGTGCTAGGCACAATGAGCAGTTCTTC. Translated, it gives CATSLGARHNEQFF.

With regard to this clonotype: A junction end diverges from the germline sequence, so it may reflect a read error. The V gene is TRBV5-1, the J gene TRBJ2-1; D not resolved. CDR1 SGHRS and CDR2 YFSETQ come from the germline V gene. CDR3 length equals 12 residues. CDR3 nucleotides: TGCGCCGGCAGCTTGGGATGGGATGAGCAGTTCTTC. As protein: CAGSLGWDEQFF.

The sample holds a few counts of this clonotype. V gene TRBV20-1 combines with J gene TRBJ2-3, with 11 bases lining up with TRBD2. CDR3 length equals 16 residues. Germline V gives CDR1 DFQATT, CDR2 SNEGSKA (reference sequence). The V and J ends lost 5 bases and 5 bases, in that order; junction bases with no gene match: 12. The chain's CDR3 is CSAPQWGSGRGDTQYF. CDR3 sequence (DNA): TGCAGTGCTCCCCAGTGGGGTAGCGGGAGGGGAGATACGCAGTATTTT.

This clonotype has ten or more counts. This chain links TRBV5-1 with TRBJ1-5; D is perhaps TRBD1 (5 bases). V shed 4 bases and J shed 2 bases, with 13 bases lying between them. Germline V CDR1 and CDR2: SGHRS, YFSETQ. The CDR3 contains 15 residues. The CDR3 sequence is CASSAGMGGNQPQHF. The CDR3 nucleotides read TGCGCCAGCAGCGCGGGAATGGGGGGCAATCAGCCCCAGCATTTT.

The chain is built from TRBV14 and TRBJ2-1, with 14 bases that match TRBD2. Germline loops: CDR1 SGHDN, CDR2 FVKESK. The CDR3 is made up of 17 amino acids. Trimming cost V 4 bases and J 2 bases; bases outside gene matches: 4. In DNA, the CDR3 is TGTGCCAGCAGCCCCAGGACTAGCGGGAGGCCCTACAATGAGCAGTTCTTC. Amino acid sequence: CASSPRTSGRPYNEQFF.

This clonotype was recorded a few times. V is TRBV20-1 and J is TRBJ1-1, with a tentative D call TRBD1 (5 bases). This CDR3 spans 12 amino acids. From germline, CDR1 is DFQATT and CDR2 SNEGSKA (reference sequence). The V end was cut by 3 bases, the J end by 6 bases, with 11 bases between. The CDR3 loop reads CSARWGKAEAFF. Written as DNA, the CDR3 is TGCAGTGCTAGGTGGGGGAAGGCTGAAGCTTTCTTT.

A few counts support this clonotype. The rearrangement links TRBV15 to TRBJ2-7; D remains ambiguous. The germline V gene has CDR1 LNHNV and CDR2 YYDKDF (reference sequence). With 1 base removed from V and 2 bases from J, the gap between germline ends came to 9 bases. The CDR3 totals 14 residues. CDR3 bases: TGTGCCACCAGCAGAGCTCCAGGTACCTACGAGCAGTACTTC. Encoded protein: CATSRAPGTYEQYF.

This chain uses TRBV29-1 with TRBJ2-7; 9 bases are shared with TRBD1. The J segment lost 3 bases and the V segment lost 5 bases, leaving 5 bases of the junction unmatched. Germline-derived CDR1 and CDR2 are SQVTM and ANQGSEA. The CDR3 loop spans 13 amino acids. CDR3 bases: TGCAGCGTTAGACAGGGGGGACGCTACGAGCAGTACTTC. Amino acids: CSVRQGGRYEQYF.

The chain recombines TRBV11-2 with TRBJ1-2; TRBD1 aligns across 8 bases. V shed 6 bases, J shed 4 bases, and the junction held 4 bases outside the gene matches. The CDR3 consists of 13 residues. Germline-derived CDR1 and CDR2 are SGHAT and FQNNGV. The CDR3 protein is CASRQQGVYGYTF. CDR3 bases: TGTGCCAGCAGACAACAGGGGGTCTATGGCTACACCTTC. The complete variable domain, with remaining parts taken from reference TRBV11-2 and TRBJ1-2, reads EAGVAQSPRYKIIEKRQSVAFWCNPISGHATLYWYQQILGQGPKLLIQFQNNGVVDDSQLPKDRFSAERLKGVDSTLKIQPAKLEDSAVYLCASRQQGVYGYTFGSGTRLTVV.

Here the CDR3 reads CATSDSGSDYGYTF. The CDR3 nucleotides are TGTGCCACCAGTGATTCCGGGTCCGACTATGGCTACACCTTC. The V call is TRBV24-1, the J call TRBJ1-2; unclear D gene. Germline V CDR1 and CDR2: KGHDR, SFDVKD. Trimming cost V 2 bases and J 3 bases, with 9 bases left between them. The CDR3 runs to 14 residues.

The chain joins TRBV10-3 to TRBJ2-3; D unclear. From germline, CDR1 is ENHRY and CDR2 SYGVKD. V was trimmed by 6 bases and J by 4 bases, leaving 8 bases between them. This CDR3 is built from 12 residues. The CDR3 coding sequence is TGTGCCATCAGCCAAGGGTCAGATACGCAGTATTTT. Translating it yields CAISQGSDTQYF.

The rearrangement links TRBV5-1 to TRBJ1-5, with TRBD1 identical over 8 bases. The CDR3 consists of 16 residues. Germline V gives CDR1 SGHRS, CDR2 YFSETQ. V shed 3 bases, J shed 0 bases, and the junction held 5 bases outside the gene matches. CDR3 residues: CASSWGGTGSNQPQHF. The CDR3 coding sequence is TGCGCCAGCAGCTGGGGCGGGACAGGTAGCAATCAGCCCCAGCATTTT.

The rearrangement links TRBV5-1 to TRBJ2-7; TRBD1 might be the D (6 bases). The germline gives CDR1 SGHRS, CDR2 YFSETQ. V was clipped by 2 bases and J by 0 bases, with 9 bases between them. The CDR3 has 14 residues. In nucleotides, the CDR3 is TGCGCCAGCAGCTTCCACAGGGACTCCTACGAGCAGTACTTC. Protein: CASSFHRDSYEQYF. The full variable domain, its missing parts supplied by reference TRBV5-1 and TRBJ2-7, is KAGVTQTPRYLIKTRGQQVTLSCSPISGHRSVSWYQQTPGQGLQFLFEYFSETQRNKGNFPGRFSGRQFSNSRSEMNVSTLELGDSALYLCASSFHRDSYEQYFGPGTRLTVT.

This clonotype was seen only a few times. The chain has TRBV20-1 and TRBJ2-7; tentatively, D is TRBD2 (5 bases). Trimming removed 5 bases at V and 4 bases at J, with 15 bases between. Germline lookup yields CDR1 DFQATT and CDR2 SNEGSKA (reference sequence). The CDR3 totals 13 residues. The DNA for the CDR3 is TGCAGTGCTGTTGACGGCCGAGGGTACGAGCAGTACTTC. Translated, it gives CSAVDGRGYEQYF.

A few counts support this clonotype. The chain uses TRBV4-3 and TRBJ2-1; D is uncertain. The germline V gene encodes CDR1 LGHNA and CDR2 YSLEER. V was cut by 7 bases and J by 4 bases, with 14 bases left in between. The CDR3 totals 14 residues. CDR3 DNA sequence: TGCGCCAGCAAACCGACTGGCCTTTACAATGAGCAGTTCTTC. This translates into CASKPTGLYNEQFF.

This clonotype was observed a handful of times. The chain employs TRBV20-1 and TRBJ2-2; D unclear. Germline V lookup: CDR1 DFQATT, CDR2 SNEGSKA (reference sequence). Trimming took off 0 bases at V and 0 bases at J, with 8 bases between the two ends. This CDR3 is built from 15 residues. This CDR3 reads CSARDGTSNTGELFF. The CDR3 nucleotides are TGCAGTGCTAGAGACGGCACCTCGAACACCGGGGAGCTGTTTTTT.

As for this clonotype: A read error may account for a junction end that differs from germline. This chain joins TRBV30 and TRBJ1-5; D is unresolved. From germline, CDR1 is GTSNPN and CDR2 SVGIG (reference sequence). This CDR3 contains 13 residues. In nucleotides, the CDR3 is TGTGCCCGGAGTGGCCTGGCATATCAGCCCCAGCATTTT. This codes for CARSGLAYQPQHF.